This TCR beta chain appears in the sequencing data of a study of blood T cell repertoires in COVID-19. Overall study: COVID-19 samples, acute and convalescent, were from the United States, Italy and Spain.

Original processing notes: Estimates of nucleated cell counts were drawn from the amplification of reference gene primers. Measured with immunoSEQ multiplex PCR; TCRdb has only the in-frame clones, and not every one. V and J calls and clone size are as listed in that table; D and trimming were resolved from the DNA. The sample lists a few hundred thousand clones; 88% were seen once. The CDR3 contains 15 residues. CDR1 SGDLS and CDR2 YYNGEE come from the germline V gene. V was clipped by 3 bases and J by 4 bases; unmatched bases: 3. The V gene is TRBV9, the J gene TRBJ2-5, with 13 bases matching TRBD2. Specimen: peripheral blood. The clonotype originates from a man in his sixties who had recovered from COVID-19. The CDR3 region has the DNA TGTGCCAGCAGCGCCACTAGCGGGGGGGCAGAGACCCAGTACTTC. Amino acids: CASSATSGGAETQYF.